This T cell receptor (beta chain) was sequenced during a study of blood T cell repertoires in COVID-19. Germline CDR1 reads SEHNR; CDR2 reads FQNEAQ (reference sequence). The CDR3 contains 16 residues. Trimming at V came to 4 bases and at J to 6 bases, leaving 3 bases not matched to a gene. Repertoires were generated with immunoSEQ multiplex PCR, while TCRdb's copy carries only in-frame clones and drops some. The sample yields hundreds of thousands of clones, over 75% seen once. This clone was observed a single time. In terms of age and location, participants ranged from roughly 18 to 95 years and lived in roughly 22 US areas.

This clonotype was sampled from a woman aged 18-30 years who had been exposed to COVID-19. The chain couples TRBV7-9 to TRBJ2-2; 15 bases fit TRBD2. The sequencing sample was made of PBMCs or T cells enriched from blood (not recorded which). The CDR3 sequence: CASSSGTSGRSGELFF. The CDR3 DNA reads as TGTGCCAGCAGCTCCGGGACTAGCGGGAGGTCCGGGGAGCTGTTTTTT.